This T cell receptor beta chain was retrieved from a study of T cells in Graves' hyperthyroidism and ophthalmopathy (dated by TCRdb to between 2018 and 2021). Notes on the research overall: Peripheral blood samples were taken at initial diagnosis, before any treatment was given. A discovery cohort of roughly 100 patients, approximately 45 with Graves' ophthalmopathy and approximately 60 with stable Graves' hyperthyroidism, was used to find distinguishing TCR V-J signatures. Prospective prediction of ophthalmopathy was tested in an independent validation cohort consisting of 18 to 20 hyperthyroidism patients and around 17 patients who later progressed to ophthalmopathy. For training and testing, the 100 or so patients in the discovery cohort were randomly divided in a 7:3 ratio. In more than five Graves' hyperthyroidism patients, the study also compared T-cell repertoires from thyroid tissue with T-cell repertoires from blood. After sampling, hyperthyroidism patients received methimazole starting at 30 mg daily, and ophthalmopathy patients received high-dose intravenous methylprednisolone. The paper describes TCR Vbeta CDR3 sequencing of 135 peripheral blood samples, made up of roughly 45 ophthalmopathy patients, some 80 hyperthyroidism patients and 17 progressor patients. On the study overall, not on this receptor specifically: Most expanded thyroid clonotypes (frequency above 0.001) were also found in blood, which suggests that blood repertoires may mirror thyroid immune responses. In cross-validation, a model built on a 13 V-J signature told ophthalmopathy apart from stable hyperthyroidism with about 90% sensitivity and around 83% specificity, and in testing the same model reached 80%/75%. No statistical method was used to set the sample size in advance, and investigators knew the group allocation. During validation, the model predicted progression to ophthalmopathy a median of roughly six months ahead of onset, with more than 55% sensitivity and 72.22% specificity.

The sample holds a few counts of this clonotype. Its cognate antigen has yet to be identified. Qualities for individual bases were not recorded, and no much larger clone is one base off. Hyperthyroidism patients were newly diagnosed, with disease duration under 2 months, and aged 18 to 65 years. Any patient with an uncontrolled infection, another autoimmune disease, pregnancy or lactation was excluded. Diagnoses relied on clinical symptoms, serum thyroxine and TRAb, thyroid ultrasound and orbital computed tomography. For progressor patients, blood was drawn at the first diagnosis of hyperthyroidism, before any ophthalmopathy symptoms had appeared. Ficoll-Paque density gradient centrifugation was used to isolate PBMCs from 8 to 10 ml of fresh peripheral blood. Progressor patients were defined as those initially diagnosed with Graves' hyperthyroidism in whom ophthalmopathy developed during follow-up. Trizol reagent was used to extract total RNA, and RNA quality was then checked on an Agilent 2100 Bioanalyzer.

Amplification of TCR beta CDR3 regions was carried out from RNA transcripts. For the first round of RT-PCR on the TCR CDR3, the HTBI primer set was used together with the Qiagen OneStep RT-PCR kit. Libraries were constructed in a second round of multiplex PCR, after which size selection and purification were carried out. Sequencing of the libraries was done on an Illumina HiSeq2000 using paired-end 100 bp reads. The source study handled its data this way. SOAPnuke was used to process the raw data, with reads discarded if the reads contained adapters or uncalled bases, had a mean Phred below 15, or lacked an exact constant-primer or identifier match. COPE v1.2.5 was used to merge high-quality paired reads, and clonotypes were defined as unique nucleotide sequences. Clonotypes were aligned to IMGT TRBV, TRBD and TRBJ reference segments using MiTCR v1.1. The analysis was restricted to V-J combinations with a frequency above 0.0001, which together covered about 99% of the repertoires. A TCS score was defined as the ratio between F50 (clonal expansion) and ExV (chaos), using BLOSUM62-based TCRdist between CDR3 peptides within each V-J. Welch's t-statistics and random forest reduced 500 to 650 V-J features to about 12, which were used in a naive Bayes classifier (R e1071). TCRdb applied fastp at Q25 and MiXCR to the public reads, then kept only in-frame beta chains. Identical CDR3 proteins give one entry, which carries the most common genes and DNA. TCRdb's processing, not the study's, gives the V and J calls here. The sample includes some 370,000 distinct CDR3 sequences, with about a sixth observed a single time. Together, the top ten hold around a third of the sample.

This sequence originates from a woman in her thirties with Graves' hyperthyroidism that later progressed to Graves' ophthalmopathy. The specimen was blood.

The CDR3 has the sequence CASSYVAPYNEQFF. In nucleotide form, the sequence is TGTGCCAGCAGTTACGTAGCCCCCTACAATGAGCAGTTCTTC. The rearrangement joined TRBV6-2 or TRBV6-3 to TRBJ2-1; there is no confident call for the D gene. From the cysteine up to the phenylalanine, the CDR3 has a length of 14 residues. The kept DNA is CDR3 alone, 42 bases in frame from the first base. Trimming removed 2 bases from V and 2 bases from J, leaving 7 bases between the germline ends. The germline V gene gives CDR1 as MNHEY and CDR2 as SVGEGT.